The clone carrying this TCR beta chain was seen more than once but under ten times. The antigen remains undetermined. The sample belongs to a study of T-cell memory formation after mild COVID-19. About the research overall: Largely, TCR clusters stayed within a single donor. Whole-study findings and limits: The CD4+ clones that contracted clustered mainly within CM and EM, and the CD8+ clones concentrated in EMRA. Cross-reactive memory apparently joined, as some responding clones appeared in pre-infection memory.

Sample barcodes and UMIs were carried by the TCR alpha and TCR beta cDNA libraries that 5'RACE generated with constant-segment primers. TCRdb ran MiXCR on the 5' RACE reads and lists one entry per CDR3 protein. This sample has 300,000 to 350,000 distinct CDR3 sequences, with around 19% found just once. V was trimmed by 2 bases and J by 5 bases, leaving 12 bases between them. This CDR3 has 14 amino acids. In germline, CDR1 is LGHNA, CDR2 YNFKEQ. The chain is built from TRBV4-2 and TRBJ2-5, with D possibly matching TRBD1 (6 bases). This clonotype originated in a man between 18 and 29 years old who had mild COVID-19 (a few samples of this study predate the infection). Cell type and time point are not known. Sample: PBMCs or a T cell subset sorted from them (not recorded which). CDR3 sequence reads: CASSQSTGMETQYF. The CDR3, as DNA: TGTGCCAGCAGCCAAAGTACAGGGATGGAGACCCAGTACTTC.